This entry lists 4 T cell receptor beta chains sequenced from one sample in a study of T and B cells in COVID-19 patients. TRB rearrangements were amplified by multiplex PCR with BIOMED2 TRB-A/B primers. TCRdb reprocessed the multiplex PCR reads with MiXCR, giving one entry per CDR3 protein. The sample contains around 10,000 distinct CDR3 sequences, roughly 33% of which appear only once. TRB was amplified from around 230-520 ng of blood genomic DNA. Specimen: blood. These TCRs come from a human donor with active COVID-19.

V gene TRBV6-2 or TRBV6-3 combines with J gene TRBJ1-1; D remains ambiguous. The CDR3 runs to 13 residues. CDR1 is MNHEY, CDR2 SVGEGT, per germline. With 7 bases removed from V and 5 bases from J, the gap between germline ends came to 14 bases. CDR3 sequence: CASTLGKLTEAFF. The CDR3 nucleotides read TGTGCCAGCACTCTGGGCAAGTTAACTGAAGCTTTCTTT.

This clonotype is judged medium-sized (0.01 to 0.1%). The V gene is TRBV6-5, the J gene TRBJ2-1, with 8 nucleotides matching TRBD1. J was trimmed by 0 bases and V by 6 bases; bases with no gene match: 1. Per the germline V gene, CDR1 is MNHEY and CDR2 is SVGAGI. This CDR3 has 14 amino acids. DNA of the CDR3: TGTGCCAGCAGAGGGACAGGCTCCTACAATGAGCAGTTCTTC. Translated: CASRGTGSYNEQFF.

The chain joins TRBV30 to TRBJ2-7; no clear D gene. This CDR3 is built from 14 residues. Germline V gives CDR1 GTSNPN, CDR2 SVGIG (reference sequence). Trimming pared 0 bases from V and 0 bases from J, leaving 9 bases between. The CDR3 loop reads CAWSVGQASYEQYF. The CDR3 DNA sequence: TGTGCCTGGAGTGTTGGTCAGGCCTCCTACGAGCAGTACTTC.

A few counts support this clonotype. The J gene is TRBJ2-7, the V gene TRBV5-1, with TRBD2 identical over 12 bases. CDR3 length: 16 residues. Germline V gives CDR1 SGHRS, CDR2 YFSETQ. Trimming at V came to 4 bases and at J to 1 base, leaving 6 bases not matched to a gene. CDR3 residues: CASSLTSGGPSYEQYF. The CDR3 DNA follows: TGCGCCAGCAGCCTGACTAGCGGGGGCCCGTCCTACGAGCAGTACTTC.